This is a list of T cell receptor beta chains from one sample in a study of blood T cell repertoires in COVID-19. Using immunoSEQ multiplex PCR, the repertoire was profiled, and TCRdb retains in-frame clones only, with some absent. The repertoire has about 130,000 clones, 75% to 90% of them found once; the top ten carry about 2.5%. The specimen sequenced was PBMCs or T cells enriched from blood (not recorded which). The receptors come from a woman between 50 and 59 years old who had recovered from COVID-19. CDR3s include the opening cysteine and the closing phenylalanine or tryptophan. The order of the fields is J gene, V gene, clone size, D gene, CDR3 DNA, CDR3 protein. A D gene is named only where the DNA matches it firmly. Size is stated for part of the rows, as once, few or many counts, or as a class when the clone is expanded.

TRBJ1-2,TRBV5-4,.,TRBD1,TGTGCCAGCAGCTTGGAGGGGGCGCGAGGCTACACCTTC,CASSLEGARGYTF
TRBJ1-2,TRBV20-1,.,.,TGCAGTGCGAGTCAAACAGGCGTTGGTGGCTACACCTTC,CSASQTGVGGYTF
TRBJ1-1,TRBV2,once,.,TGTGCCAGCAGGGAACGGGGGGCTAGCACTGAAGCTTTCTTT,CASRERGASTEAFF
TRBJ2-7,TRBV4-3,once,TRBD1,TGCGCCAGCAGCCAAGATGCAACAGGGGCCTACGAGCAGTACTTC,CASSQDATGAYEQYF
TRBJ2-5,TRBV29-1,.,TRBD2,TGCAGCGTTGAGATCACGGGGGGGCTAGAGACCCAGTACTTC,CSVEITGGLETQYF
TRBJ2-3,TRBV7-2,.,TRBD2,TGTGCCAGCAGCTTAGGGTTAGCGGGGGGGCAATCAGATACGCAGTATTTT,CASSLGLAGGQSDTQYF
TRBJ2-1,TRBV10-3,.,.,TGTGCCATCGCGGAGAGCTCCTACAATGAGCAGTTCTTC,CAIAESSYNEQFF
TRBJ2-4,TRBV4-2,once,.,TGTGCCAGCAGCCAAGACCCCCCACAGGGAAACATTCAGTACTTC,CASSQDPPQGNIQYF
TRBJ2-7,TRBV3-1/TRBV3-2,.,TRBD1,TGTGCCAGCAGCCTTCCGGGACAGGGGACCTACGAGCAGTACTTC,CASSLPGQGTYEQYF
TRBJ2-3,TRBV24-1,.,TRBD1,TGTGCCACCAGTGATACCCGACAGGGTGGGGATACGCAGTATTTT,CATSDTRQGGDTQYF
TRBJ2-1,TRBV7-8,.,.,TGTGCCAGCAGCTTAGCTAGGACTATGCTTTACAATGAGCAGTTCTTC,CASSLARTMLYNEQFF
TRBJ2-3,TRBV10-3,once,TRBD2,TGTGCCATCAGCAGGACTAGCGGGGGGCCAGATACGCAGTATTTT,CAISRTSGGPDTQYF
TRBJ2-7,TRBV28,.,.,TGTGCCAGCAGTGTCCGCTCCTACGAGCAGTACTTC,CASSVRSYEQYF
TRBJ1-2,TRBV7-3,.,TRBD1,TGTGCCAGCAGCTCGGGACAGGGGGAAGGCTACACCTTC,CASSSGQGEGYTF
TRBJ2-7,TRBV28,.,.,TGTGCCAGCATCGACAGTAGGGGCAGGGAGCAGTACTTC,CASIDSRGREQYF
TRBJ1-5,TRBV2,.,TRBD1,TGTGCCAGCAGTGAAGAATTTTGGGGGACAGGGGATCAGCCCCAGCATTTT,CASSEEFWGTGDQPQHF
TRBJ1-1,TRBV5-1,.,.,TGCGCCAGCAGCTTTACAGGGTCGATGAACACTGAAGCTTTCTTT,CASSFTGSMNTEAFF
TRBJ2-7,TRBV7-8,.,TRBD1,TGTGCCAGCAGCCTGGACAGGGGTACGCAGTACTTC,CASSLDRGTQYF
TRBJ1-5,TRBV19,.,TRBD1,TGTGCCAGTAGTCCCCGGACAGGGCCGTATAGCAATCAGCCCCAGCATTTT,CASSPRTGPYSNQPQHF
TRBJ2-2,TRBV28,few,TRBD1,TGTGCCAGCAGTTTAACGAGGACAGGGGGCACCGGGGAGCTGTTTTTT,CASSLTRTGGTGELFF
TRBJ1-2,TRBV15,many,TRBD1,TGTGCCACCAGCAGCCGACTCACAGGGGACGGCTACACCTTC,CATSSRLTGDGYTF
TRBJ2-2,TRBV9,.,.,TGTGCCAGCAGCACCCGACTAGAGCCCGAGGCCGGGGAGCTGTTTTTT,CASSTRLEPEAGELFF
TRBJ1-1,TRBV5-1,.,.,TGCGCCAGCAGCTTGGATCAGGCCGCTGAAGCTTTCTTT,CASSLDQAAEAFF
TRBJ2-1,TRBV4-1,.,TRBD1,TGCGCCAGCAGCCAAGACTCGGTGGGGCAGGGGGCCTACAATGAGCAGTTCTTC,CASSQDSVGQGAYNEQFF
TRBJ2-5,TRBV5-5,.,.,TGTGCCAGCAGTCAAATCGGCAGGGGCCAAGAGACCCAGTACTTC,CASSQIGRGQETQYF
TRBJ1-1,TRBV10-1,.,TRBD1,TGCGCCAGCAGAGCCGGACAGGGGACTGAAGCTTTCTTT,CASRAGQGTEAFF
TRBJ1-1,TRBV11-2,.,TRBD1,TGTGCCAGCAGCATTCTGACAGGGTTGAACACTGAAGCTTTCTTT,CASSILTGLNTEAFF
TRBJ2-1,TRBV7-2,.,TRBD1,TGTGCCAGCAGCCCGAACCCGTTACAGGGGGCGCTTTACAATGAGCAGTTCTTC,CASSPNPLQGALYNEQFF
TRBJ2-7,TRBV6-5,.,TRBD1,TGTGCCAGCAGCCTAGGGACAGGGTACGAGCAGTACTTC,CASSLGTGYEQYF
TRBJ1-2,TRBV7-9,.,.,TGTGCCAGCAGCCCGCCAGAGGCCGGCTACACCTTC,CASSPPEAGYTF
TRBJ1-1,TRBV29-1,.,TRBD1,TGCAGCGTTGAAGATAGGGTACAGGGGGTGGGTGAAGCTTTCTTT,CSVEDRVQGVGEAFF
TRBJ2-2,TRBV2,.,.,TGTGCCAGCAGTGGAAGTGGCAGGGGAGTCACCGGGGAGCTGTTTTTT,CASSGSGRGVTGELFF
TRBJ2-7,TRBV6-2/TRBV6-3,.,TRBD1,TGTGCCAGCAGCTGGACAGGGTTCGACGAGCAGTACTTC,CASSWTGFDEQYF
TRBJ1-2,TRBV5-1,.,TRBD1,TGCGCCAGCAGCGTTGGGACAGACTATGGCTACACCTTC,CASSVGTDYGYTF
TRBJ1-1,TRBV11-2,.,.,TGTGCCAGCAGCCCAGTTAGGGGAAACACTGAAGCTTTCTTT,CASSPVRGNTEAFF
TRBJ1-4,TRBV28,.,TRBD1,TGTGCCAGCAGTCAGCCGACAGGGGGCGGTGAAAAACTGTTTTTT,CASSQPTGGGEKLFF
TRBJ2-7,TRBV10-3,few,TRBD1,TGTGCCATCAGTGATGGGACAGGCTACGAGCAGTACTTC,CAISDGTGYEQYF
TRBJ2-1,TRBV4-1,.,TRBD1,TGCGCCAGCAGCCGGGCCCGGGACAGGGCAAATGAGCAGTTCTTC,CASSRARDRANEQFF
TRBJ1-1,TRBV5-6,.,TRBD1,TGTGCCAGCAGCTCCAACGGACAGGGTAACACTGAAGCTTTCTTT,CASSSNGQGNTEAFF
TRBJ2-3,TRBV11-2,.,.,TGTGCCAGCAGCTTAGATGAGCGGTCCCTCACAGATACGCAGTATTTT,CASSLDERSLTDTQYF
TRBJ2-7,TRBV29-1,.,.,TGCAGCGTTGAAGATCTGGGGGGAGGACCCTACGAGCAGTACTTC,CSVEDLGGGPYEQYF
TRBJ1-3,TRBV10-2,.,.,TGCGCCAGCACTGCTGGAAACACCATATATTTT,CASTAGNTIYF
TRBJ2-2,TRBV11-3,few,.,TGTGCCAGCAGCCTGGACATCTTTAGAGCGAACACCGGGGAGCTGTTTTTT,CASSLDIFRANTGELFF
TRBJ1-5,TRBV27,.,TRBD1,TGTGCCAGCAGCCCTACCGGCAGGGGGGCAAATCAGCCCCAGCATTTT,CASSPTGRGANQPQHF
TRBJ1-5,TRBV7-9,.,.,TGTGCCAGCAGCCGGGTCCGGGGGTCGGGGGCCCAGCATTTT,CASSRVRGSGAQHF
TRBJ2-5,TRBV12-3/TRBV12-4,.,.,TGTGCCAGCAGTTTCGGGGTGGTAGAGACCCAGTACTTC,CASSFGVVETQYF
TRBJ2-3,TRBV6-1,.,TRBD2,TGTGCCAGCAGTACCGGGGGGGGCACAGATACGCAGTATTTT,CASSTGGGTDTQYF
TRBJ1-2,TRBV29-1,.,.,TGCAGCGTTGAAGGAGACAAGGACTACTATGGCTACACCTTC,CSVEGDKDYYGYTF
TRBJ2-7,TRBV19,.,.,TGTGCCAGTAGTGAGGGGGTCGAGCAGTACTTC,CASSEGVEQYF
TRBJ2-1,TRBV10-2,once,TRBD2,TGCGCCAGCAGTGAGTCTTTCGGGGGGGGCGGTGAGCAGTTCTTC,CASSESFGGGGEQFF